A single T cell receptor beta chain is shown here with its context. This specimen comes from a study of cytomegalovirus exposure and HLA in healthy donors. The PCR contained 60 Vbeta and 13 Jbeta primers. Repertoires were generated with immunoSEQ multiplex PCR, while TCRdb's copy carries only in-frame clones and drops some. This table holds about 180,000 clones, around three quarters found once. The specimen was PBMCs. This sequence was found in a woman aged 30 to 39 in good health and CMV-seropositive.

CDR3 sequence (DNA): TGTGCCAGCAGCTTGCAGGGGAGGGCCCAGCATTTT. Its translation is CASSLQGRAQHF. The chain combines TRBV5-6 with TRBJ1-5; D perhaps matches TRBD1 (6 bases). V was trimmed by 1 base and J by 11 bases, leaving 10 bases between them. The CDR3 consists of 12 residues. In germline, CDR1 is SGHDT, CDR2 YYEEEE.